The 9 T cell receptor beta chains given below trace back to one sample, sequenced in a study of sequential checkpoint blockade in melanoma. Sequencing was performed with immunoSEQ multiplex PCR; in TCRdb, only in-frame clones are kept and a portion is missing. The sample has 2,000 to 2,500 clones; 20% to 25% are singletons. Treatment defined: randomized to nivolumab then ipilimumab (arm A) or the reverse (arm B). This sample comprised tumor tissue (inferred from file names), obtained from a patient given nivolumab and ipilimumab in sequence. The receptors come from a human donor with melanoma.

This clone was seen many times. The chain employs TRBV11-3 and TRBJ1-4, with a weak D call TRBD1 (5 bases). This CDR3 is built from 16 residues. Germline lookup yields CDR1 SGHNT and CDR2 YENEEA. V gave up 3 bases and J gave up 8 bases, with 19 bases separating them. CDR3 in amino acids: CASSLLGDQAREKLFF. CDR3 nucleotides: TGTGCCAGCAGCTTGTTAGGGGACCAGGCTAGAGAAAAACTGTTTTTT.

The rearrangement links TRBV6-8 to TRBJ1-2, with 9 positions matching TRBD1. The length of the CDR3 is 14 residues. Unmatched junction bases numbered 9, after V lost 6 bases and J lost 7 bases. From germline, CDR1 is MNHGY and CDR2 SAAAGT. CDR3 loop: CASRRTGVQFGYTF. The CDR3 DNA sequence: TGTGCCAGCAGGCGGACAGGGGTCCAATTTGGCTACACCTTC.

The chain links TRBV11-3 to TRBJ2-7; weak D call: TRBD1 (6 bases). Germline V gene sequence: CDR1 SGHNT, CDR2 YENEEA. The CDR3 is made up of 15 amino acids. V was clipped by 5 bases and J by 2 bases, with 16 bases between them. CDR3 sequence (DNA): TGTGCCAGCAGCCCAGGGGTGCGTTCGACCTACGAGCAGTACTTC. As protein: CASSPGVRSTYEQYF. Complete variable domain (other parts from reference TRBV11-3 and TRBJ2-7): EAGVVQSPRYKIIEKKQPVAFWCNPISGHNTLYWYLQNLGQGPELLIRYENEEAVDDSQLPKDRFSAERLKGVDSTLKIQPAELGDSAVYLCASSPGVRSTYEQYFGPGTRLTVT.

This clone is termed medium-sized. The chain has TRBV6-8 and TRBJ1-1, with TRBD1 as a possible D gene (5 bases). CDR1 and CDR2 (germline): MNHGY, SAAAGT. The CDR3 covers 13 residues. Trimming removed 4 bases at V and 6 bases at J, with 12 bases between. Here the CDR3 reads CASSSLPGSEAFF. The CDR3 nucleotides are TGTGCCAGCAGTTCCCTTCCAGGGTCTGAAGCTTTCTTT.

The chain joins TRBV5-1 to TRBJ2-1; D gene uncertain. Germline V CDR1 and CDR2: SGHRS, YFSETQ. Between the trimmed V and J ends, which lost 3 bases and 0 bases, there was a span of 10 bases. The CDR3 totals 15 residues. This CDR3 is CASSSLQNSYNEQFF. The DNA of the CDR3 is TGCGCCAGCAGCTCCTTACAGAACTCCTACAATGAGCAGTTCTTC.

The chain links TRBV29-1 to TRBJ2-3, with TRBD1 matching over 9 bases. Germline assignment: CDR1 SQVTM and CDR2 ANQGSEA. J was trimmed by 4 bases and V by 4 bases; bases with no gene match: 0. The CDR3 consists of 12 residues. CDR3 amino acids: CSVGTGADTQYF. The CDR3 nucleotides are TGCAGCGTTGGGACAGGGGCAGATACGCAGTATTTT.

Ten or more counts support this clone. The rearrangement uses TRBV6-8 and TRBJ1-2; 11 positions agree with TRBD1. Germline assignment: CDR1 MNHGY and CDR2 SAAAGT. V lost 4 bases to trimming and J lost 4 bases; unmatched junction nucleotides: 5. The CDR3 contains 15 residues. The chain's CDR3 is CASSSTGTGGYGYTF. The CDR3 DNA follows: TGTGCCAGCAGTTCAACCGGGACAGGGGGCTATGGCTACACCTTC.

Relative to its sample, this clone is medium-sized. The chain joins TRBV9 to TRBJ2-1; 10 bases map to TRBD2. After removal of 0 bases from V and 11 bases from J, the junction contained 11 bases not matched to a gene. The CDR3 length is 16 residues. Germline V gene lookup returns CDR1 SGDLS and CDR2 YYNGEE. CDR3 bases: TGTGCCAGCAGCGTAGACCCTAGCGGGGGTTCTATTCAGCAGTTCTTC. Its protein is CASSVDPSGGSIQQFF.

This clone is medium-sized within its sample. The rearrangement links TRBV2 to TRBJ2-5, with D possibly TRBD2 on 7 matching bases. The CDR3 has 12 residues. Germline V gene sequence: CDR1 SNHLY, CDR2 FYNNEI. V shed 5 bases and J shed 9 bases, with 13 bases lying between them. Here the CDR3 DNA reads TGTGCCAGCAGTCCTGGGGGGGGCGCCCAGTACTTC. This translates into CASSPGGGAQYF.